This T cell receptor (beta chain) was found in a study of cytomegalovirus exposure and HLA in healthy donors. PCR employed 60 Vbeta and 13 Jbeta primers. Some clones are missing from TCRdb's copy, which holds only in-frame ones; the method was immunoSEQ multiplex PCR. The sample lists some 130,000 clones; around 72% were seen once. This CDR3 is built from 13 residues. Germline CDR1 MNHNS, CDR2 SASEGT. V lost 4 bases and J lost 4, with 10 bases in between. The study, taken as a whole, reports: Exclusion as indistinguishable affected some V segments, including TRBV6-2 and TRBV6-3. Accurate predictions that matched the HLA-A and HLA-B alleles of most subjects were reportedly made from TCR beta sequences. In vitro confirmation showed a few CMV-associated chains to be CMV antigen specific.

This clone was detected a few times. What it binds is not known. The chain links TRBV6-1 to TRBJ1-1; weak D call: TRBD1 (6 bases). The sequenced sample consisted of PBMCs. The receptor's source is a woman between 40 and 55 years old in good health and CMV-seronegative. CDR3 residues: CASSGTELTEAFF. In DNA form, the CDR3 reads TGTGCCAGCAGTGGGACAGAACTCACTGAAGCTTTCTTT.